This TCR beta chain came from a study of blood T cell repertoires in COVID-19. Whole-study context: Specimens from acute and convalescent COVID-19 originated in the United States, Italy and Spain.

Authors' analysis steps: Cell counts per sample came from amplifying reference gene primers. Produced via immunoSEQ multiplex PCR; TCRdb's table is partial and in-frame only. The V and J calls and clone size are taken from that table; D and trimming were inferred from the DNA. The repertoire holds around 360,000 clones, with 70% to 90% as singletons. Germline CDR1 MDHEN, CDR2 SYDVKM. V trimming: 2 bases; J trimming: 2 bases; junction bases outside the gene matches: 6. The CDR3 runs 15 residues. The source of this sequence is a woman younger than 45 with COVID-19, enrolled during active disease. The sample consisted of peripheral blood. The rearrangement joins TRBV28 to TRBJ2-7, with 7 bases that match TRBD2. CDR3 in DNA: TGTGCCAGCAGTTTAACCGAGACTAGCACCTACGAGCAGTACTTC. Translating it yields CASSLTETSTYEQYF.